This T cell receptor beta chain was obtained from a study of cytomegalovirus exposure and HLA in healthy donors. The CDR3 has 13 amino acids. Deletions cut 2 bases from V and 1 base from J, with 5 bases between. Germline loops: CDR1 MGHRA, CDR2 YSYEKL. The PCR contained 60 Vbeta and 13 Jbeta primers. Produced via immunoSEQ multiplex PCR; TCRdb's table is partial and in-frame only. The table shows about 250,000 clones, with 80% to 90% occurring only once. The sequence derives from a girl aged 2-15 years in good health and CMV-seronegative. The sample consisted of PBMCs. The chain combines TRBV4-1 with TRBJ2-5, with D uncertain. The CDR3 DNA follows: TGCGCCAGCAGCCAAACTTCCCAAGAGACCCAGTACTTC. This gives the protein CASSQTSQETQYF.